The rows below give T cell receptor beta chains drawn from one sample of a study of T-cell memory formation after mild COVID-19. Each CDR3 protein gets one entry after TCRdb re-called the 5' RACE reads with MiXCR. The sample lists some 320,000 distinct CDR3 sequences, approximately 15% seen once, with about a fifth in the top ten. Material for sequencing was PBMCs or a T cell subset sorted from them (not recorded which). The receptors shown here come from a man between 18 and 35 years old who had mild COVID-19 (a few samples of this study predate the infection). Cell type and time point are not known. CDR3s include the opening cysteine and the closing phenylalanine or tryptophan. D genes are given only for firm matches. Rows may omit the clone size; those that give it use once, few, many or a size class.

>NA|NA|TRBV7-9|TRBJ1-2
TGTGCCAGCAGTCTGGCCGGGGGGGACTATGGCTACACCTTC
CASSLAGGDYGYTF
>NA|NA|TRBV5-1|TRBJ2-1
TGCGCCAGCAGCTTGGCCGTCAGACTCCTCGAAGGAAATGAGCAGTTCTTC
CASSLAVRLLEGNEQFF
>NA|NA|TRBV4-3|TRBJ2-6
TGCGCCAGCAGGGCATCTGGGGCCAACGTCCTGACTTTC
CASRASGANVLTF
>many|NA|TRBV20-1|TRBJ2-3
TGCAGTGCTAGAGATCTAAGGCCGAAGACTAGAGGTTTGGATACGCAGTATTTT
CSARDLRPKTRGLDTQYF
>few|NA|TRBV5-6|TRBJ1-6
TGTGCCAGCAGCTTGCGGGGCTCCTATAATTCACCCCTCCACTTT
CASSLRGSYNSPLHF
>few|TRBD1|TRBV5-1|TRBJ2-2
TGCGCCAGCAGCCGGACAGGGTCCGGGGAGCTGTTTTTT
CASSRTGSGELFF
>many|NA|TRBV10-3|TRBJ2-5
TGTGCCATCAGTGAGTCTGTCTATACGGGGGTCCAAGAGACCCAGTACTTC
CAISESVYTGVQETQYF
>few|TRBD2|TRBV9|TRBJ2-1
TGTGCCAGCAGCGTAGACGGACTAGCGGGGGGGTGGTCCTACAATGAGCAGTTCTTC
CASSVDGLAGGWSYNEQFF
>NA|TRBD2|TRBV12-3/TRBV12-4|TRBJ2-1
TGTGCCAGCAGCGGACTAGCGAGGCATGAGCAGTTCTTC
CASSGLARHEQFF
>many|TRBD2|TRBV6-5|TRBJ2-7
TGTGCCAGCAGTTACAACTTAGCGGGGGGCTCCTACGAGCAGTACTTC
CASSYNLAGGSYEQYF
>NA|NA|TRBV12-3/TRBV12-4|TRBJ2-1
TGTGCCAGCAGCTTCCGGACAACCCACAGGGCCTCTATCGGGAATGAGCAGTTCTTC
CASSFRTTHRASIGNEQFF
>few|TRBD2|TRBV20-1|TRBJ2-2
TGCAGTGCTAGTTCAGCGGGGAGGGCCGGGGAGCTGTTTTTT
CSASSAGRAGELFF
>few|NA|TRBV7-6|TRBJ1-6
TGTGCCAGCAGCATGGGGACGAAGACCTATAATTCACCCCTCCACTTT
CASSMGTKTYNSPLHF
>few|TRBD2|TRBV20-1|TRBJ2-2
TGCAGTGCTAGCCTCGGTCTAGCGGGGGCCAACACCGGGGAGCTGTTTTTT
CSASLGLAGANTGELFF
>NA|NA|TRBV7-9|TRBJ2-1
TGTGCCAGCAGTTCCCCCGACAGGGAGGATGAAGGTGAGCAGTTCTTC
CASSSPDREDEGEQFF
>NA|NA|TRBV6-2/TRBV6-3|TRBJ1-2
TGTGCCAGCAGTTACTTCGGCCCAGGCTATGGCTACACCTTC
CASSYFGPGYGYTF
>NA|NA|TRBV20-1|TRBJ1-1
TGCAGTGCTAGAGGGCCGACGGGGAACACTGAAGCTTTCTTT
CSARGPTGNTEAFF
>few|NA|TRBV7-3|TRBJ1-2
TGTGCCAGCAGCTTAGGGCCGAGCAGGGACTATGGCTACACCTTC
CASSLGPSRDYGYTF
>few|NA|TRBV3-1|TRBJ2-2
TGTGCCAGCAGCCAAGGAGACATTCGCGGGTACGCCGGGGAGCTGTTTTTT
CASSQGDIRGYAGELFF
>NA|TRBD2|TRBV7-8|TRBJ2-3
TGTGCCAGCAGCCGTGGGAGGGTGGGCACAGATACGCAGTATTTT
CASSRGRVGTDTQYF
>NA|NA|TRBV11-2|TRBJ2-5
TGTGCCAGCAGCCGAGGGACGGACCAGGACTTC
CASSRGTDQDF
>NA|NA|TRBV20-1|TRBJ1-2
TGCAGTGGGGCCGGGGAGCATGGCCATGGCTATGGCTACACCTTC
CSGAGEHGHGYGYTF
>NA|TRBD1|TRBV7-9|TRBJ2-5
TGTGCCAGCAGCTTTACATTTAGGGGGCCTCAAGAGACCCAGTACTTC
CASSFTFRGPQETQYF
>NA|NA|TRBV7-2|TRBJ2-4
TGTGCCAGCCGGGGAGGGGGCATTCAGTACTTC
CASRGGGIQYF
>many|NA|TRBV6-2/TRBV6-3|TRBJ1-1
TGTGCCAGCAGTTACTACACCCGACGGGTGAACACTGAAGCTTTCTTT
CASSYYTRRVNTEAFF
>many|NA|TRBV20-1|TRBJ2-2
TGCAGTGCTAGGGTGGAGGGGGAGCTGTTTTTT
CSARVEGELFF
>NA|NA|TRBV6-6|TRBJ2-1
TGTGCCAGCAGTTACCGAGACGTCAACAATGAGCAGTTCTTC
CASSYRDVNNEQFF
>NA|TRBD1|TRBV6-5|TRBJ2-7
TGTGCCAGCAGTTGGGGACAGGGGGGATTTGAGCAGTACTTC
CASSWGQGGFEQYF
>NA|TRBD1|TRBV7-6|TRBJ1-5
TGTGCCAGCAGCCTGACAGGGCCGAATCAGCCCCAGCATTTT
CASSLTGPNQPQHF
>many|TRBD1|TRBV7-9|TRBJ1-6
TGTGCCAGCAGCCCAGGGGGAAATTCACCCCTCCACTTT
CASSPGGNSPLHF
>NA|TRBD2|TRBV6-4|TRBJ2-3
TGTGCCAGCAGCCCCACTAGCGCCGGCACAGATACGCAGTATTTT
CASSPTSAGTDTQYF
>few|TRBD2|TRBV7-2|TRBJ2-2
TGTGCCAGCAGCCTGACTAGCGGGGGGCCGAACACCGGGGAGCTGTTTTTT
CASSLTSGGPNTGELFF
>few|NA|TRBV7-6|TRBJ2-6
TGTGCCAGCAGCTTTGGGGAGACTGGGGCCAACGTCCTGACTTTC
CASSFGETGANVLTF
>NA|NA|TRBV19|TRBJ1-5
TGTGCCAGTAGTATAAACCCTCATAGCAATCAGCCCCAGCATTTT
CASSINPHSNQPQHF
>NA|NA|TRBV7-2|TRBJ2-2
TGTGCCAGCAGCTTAACTAGAGTCTTGGCCTCCGGGGAGCTGTTTTTT
CASSLTRVLASGELFF
>NA|TRBD1|TRBV7-2|TRBJ1-1
TGTGCCAGCAGCTGGACAGGGACGATGAACACTGAAGCTTTCTTT
CASSWTGTMNTEAFF
>NA|NA|TRBV20-1|TRBJ1-5
TGCAGTGCGACGGGGCTTGGAGGGTGGGTTCATCAGCCCCAGCATTTT
CSATGLGGWVHQPQHF
>NA|NA|TRBV5-5|TRBJ1-6
TGTGCCAGCAGCTTTAGGATTAATTCACCCCTCCACTTT
CASSFRINSPLHF
>NA|TRBD2|TRBV19|TRBJ2-1
TGTGCCAGTAGTATAACTAGCGGGGGGCACTCCTACAATGAGCAGTTCTTC
CASSITSGGHSYNEQFF
>NA|NA|TRBV6-2/TRBV6-3|TRBJ2-1
TGTGCCAGCAGCCTATCCCGGGGTTGGCAGTTCTTC
CASSLSRGWQFF
>few|TRBD2|TRBV12-3/TRBV12-4|TRBJ2-1
TGTGCCAGCAGTGGGACTAGCTTGCCTAATGAGCAGTTCTTC
CASSGTSLPNEQFF
>few|NA|TRBV7-9|TRBJ2-3
TGTGCCAGCAGCTCACTGGGGGGGCATGTTTCCCCAGATACGCAGTATTTT
CASSSLGGHVSPDTQYF
>NA|NA|TRBV28|TRBJ2-3
TGTGCCAGTTCCTCCAACAGGGGAGGCTACACAGATACGCAGTATTTT
CASSSNRGGYTDTQYF
>few|TRBD2|TRBV3-1|TRBJ2-2
TGTGCCAGCAGCAGCCAGGGACTAGTTTTGTTTTTT
CASSSQGLVLFF
>NA|NA|TRBV14|TRBJ2-5
TGTGCCAGCAGCCAAGATACAGGGTCGTGGGAGACCCAGTACTTC
CASSQDTGSWETQYF
>few|TRBD2|TRBV6-2/TRBV6-3|TRBJ2-5
TGTGCCAGCAGCCTGGTGGTAGCGGGGGAGGAAGAGACCCAGTACTTC
CASSLVVAGEEETQYF
>few|TRBD1|TRBV9|TRBJ1-4
TGTGCCAGCAGCGCAGCCGTCCCAGGGGGAAAACTGTTTTTT
CASSAAVPGGKLFF
>NA|NA|TRBV3-1|TRBJ2-3
TGTGCCAGCAGCCAAGAGAACAGTCCAGATACGCAGTATTTT
CASSQENSPDTQYF
>few|NA|TRBV12-3/TRBV12-4|TRBJ2-7
TGTGCCAGCAGATTAGGGGAAGGGGAGCAGTACTTC
CASRLGEGEQYF
>many|NA|TRBV20-1|TRBJ1-5
TGCAGTGCCCCCTCTGGGTATTATAGCAATCAGCCCCAGCATTTT
CSAPSGYYSNQPQHF